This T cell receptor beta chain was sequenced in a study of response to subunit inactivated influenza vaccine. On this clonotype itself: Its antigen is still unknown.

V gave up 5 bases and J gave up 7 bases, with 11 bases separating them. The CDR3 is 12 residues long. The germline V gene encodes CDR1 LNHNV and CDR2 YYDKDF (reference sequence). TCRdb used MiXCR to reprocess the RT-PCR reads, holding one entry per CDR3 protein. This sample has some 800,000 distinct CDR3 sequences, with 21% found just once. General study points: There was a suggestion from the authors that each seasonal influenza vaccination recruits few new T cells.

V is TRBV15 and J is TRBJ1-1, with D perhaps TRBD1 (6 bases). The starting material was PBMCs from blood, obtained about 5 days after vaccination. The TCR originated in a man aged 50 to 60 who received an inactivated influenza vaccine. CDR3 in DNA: TGTGCCACCAGCGCCCGACAGGATGAAGCTTTCTTT. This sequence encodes CATSARQDEAFF.